These 4 T cell receptor beta chains were sequenced from one sample in a study of CD8 T cells in Susac syndrome (dated by TCRdb to between 2018 and 2021). The library was built by means of the immunoSEQ multiplex PCR assay. RNA was extracted using the RNeasy kit, and roughly 0.45 to 1 ug of the RNA was reverse transcribed with random hexamers. TCRdb ran its own pipeline on the public reads, namely fastp trimming at Q25 and MiXCR clone calling, and kept in-frame beta chains. CDR3 protein sequences are deduplicated, and each keeps its most common genes and DNA. The sample table holds about 140,000 distinct CDR3 sequences, of which roughly 95% were seen once. In total, the top ten clones hold about 0.11% of the sample. Sequencing used CD4+ T cells from PBMCs. The receptors come from a human donor with multiple sclerosis.

The chain is built from TRBV20-1 and TRBJ1-6; D gene unclear. V lost 6 bases to trimming and J lost 8 bases, with 14 bases between them. The CDR3 covers 13 residues. Germline-derived CDR1 and CDR2 are DFQATT and SNEGSKA (reference sequence). The CDR3, as DNA: TGCAGTGCCCGGGGTACGGAGGATTCACCCCTCCACTTT. Translated: CSARGTEDSPLHF.

Only a few counts were recorded for this clonotype. The rearrangement links TRBV5-1 to TRBJ2-3; 8 bases are shared with TRBD2. This CDR3 spans 17 amino acids. Per the germline V gene, CDR1 is SGHRS and CDR2 is YFSETQ. The V segment lost 0 bases and the J segment 2 bases; nucleotides outside the gene matches: 8. CDR3 in amino acids: CASSLGTGLENTDTQYF. The CDR3 DNA is TGCGCCAGCAGCTTGGGCACGGGACTAGAGAACACAGATACGCAGTATTTT.

V usage is TRBV20-1 and J usage is TRBJ2-2; 10 bases are a match to TRBD1. With 6 bases clipped from V and 7 bases from J, the junction kept 8 bases outside the gene matches. This CDR3 spans 14 amino acids. The germline V gene encodes CDR1 DFQATT and CDR2 SNEGSKA (reference sequence). The DNA of the CDR3 is TGCAGTGCGCCGACAGGGGGCAAGGGCGGGGAGCTGTTTTTT. Translated: CSAPTGGKGGELFF.

The CDR3 DNA reads as TGTGCCAGCAGCTTAGGAAAAATCGAGACCCAGTACTTC. It is translated as CASSLGKIETQYF. The chain has TRBV7-9 and TRBJ2-5; D unresolved. CDR1 SEHNR and CDR2 FQNEAQ come from the germline V gene (reference sequence). The CDR3 runs to 13 residues. V lost 1 base and J 5 bases, leaving 8 bases between the germline ends.